This T cell receptor (beta chain) stems from a study of T cell changes during pregnancy in multiple sclerosis. From germline, CDR1 is SGHNT and CDR2 YENEEA. The V gene end was trimmed by 3 bases and the J gene end by 8 bases; junction bases not matched to a gene: 7. The CDR3 spans 14 residues. Libraries were prepared by immunoSEQ multiplex PCR; TCRdb keeps only in-frame clonotypes and omits some of them. The sample comprises some 41,000 clones, about nine tenths of which are singletons, and around 0.51% rests with the top ten. The specimen comprised CD4+ T cells from peripheral blood mononuclear cells, sampled in the first trimester of pregnancy. This TCR came from a female donor with multiple sclerosis, enrolled in a pregnancy study. This chain connects TRBV11-3 to TRBJ2-1, with TRBD1 identical over 7 bases. The CDR3 DNA reads TGTGCCAGCAGCTTTGAAGGGGGCGCGGATGAGCAGTTCTTC. Translation: CASSFEGGADEQFF.